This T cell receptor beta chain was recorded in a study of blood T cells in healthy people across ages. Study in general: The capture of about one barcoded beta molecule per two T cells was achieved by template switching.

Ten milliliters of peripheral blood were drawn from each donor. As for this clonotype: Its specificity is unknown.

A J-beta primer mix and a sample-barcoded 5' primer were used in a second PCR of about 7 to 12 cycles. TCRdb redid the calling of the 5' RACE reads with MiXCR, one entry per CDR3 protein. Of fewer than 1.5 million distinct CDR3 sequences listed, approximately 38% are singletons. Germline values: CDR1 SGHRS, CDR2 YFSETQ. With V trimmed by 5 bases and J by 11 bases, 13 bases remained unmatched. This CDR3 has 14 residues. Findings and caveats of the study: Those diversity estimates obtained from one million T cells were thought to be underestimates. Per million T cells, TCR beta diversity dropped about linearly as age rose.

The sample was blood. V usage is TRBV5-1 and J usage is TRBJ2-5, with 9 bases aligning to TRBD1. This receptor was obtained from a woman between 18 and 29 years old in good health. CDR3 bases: TGCGCCAGCAGGGACAGGGGACAACACAATGAGCAGTACTTC. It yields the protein CASRDRGQHNEQYF.